This T cell receptor (beta chain) was captured in a study of CD8 T cells in ankylosing spondylitis (dated by TCRdb to about 2017). With regard to the full study: The study profiled T cell receptor beta repertoires in healthy donors and ankylosing spondylitis patients to find disease-linked TCR variants. The full study cohort was made up of approximately 24 ankylosing spondylitis patients and 108 healthy donors. Samples of peripheral blood were taken, and for ankylosing spondylitis patients, synovial fluid was collected as well.

Broader findings and caveats from the paper: Some motif variants were previously reported in synovial fluid and blood of reactive arthritis patients, suggesting common disease-initiation mechanisms. In peripheral blood, the disease-linked clones were found at relatively low frequencies and had a CD8+ phenotype. Blood from ankylosing spondylitis patients appeared to be characterized by a TCR beta motif made up of fewer than ten highly homologous amino acid variants. The disease-linked clones were reported as significantly enriched in matched synovial fluid samples from ankylosing spondylitis patients.

TCRdb records Illumina HiSeq 2500 as the sequencer. TCR beta libraries were prepared by quantitative 5'-RACE with molecular barcodes. The paper's processing steps were these. To identify disease-linked TCR variants, a new computational method was used, one built on a probabilistic model of VDJ rearrangement. TCRdb applied fastp at Q25 and MiXCR to the public reads, then kept only in-frame beta chains. Each entry merges the rows of one CDR3 protein and shows their most common DNA and genes. TCRdb assigned the V and J calls; the authors' analysis was not used. The sample table contains just over 350,000 distinct CDR3 sequences; only one count was recorded for 20% of them. The top ten clones comprise less than 15% of the sample. The CDR3, cysteine through phenylalanine, is 12 amino acids long. The sequence is cut down to CDR3 DNA, 36 bases in frame from base 1. The germline V gene provides CDR1 MNHNS and CDR2 SASEGT. Relative to germline, V is 1 base shorter and J is 7 bases shorter, with 8 bases between their ends.

This clonotype appeared a few times. The antigen it recognizes is unknown. No qualities accompany the bases; no much larger clone lies one base away. Sequencing used blood, either unsorted or a sorted T cell fraction (not recorded which). Recombination connected TRBV6-1 to TRBJ2-7, with no confident D gene call. This receptor was obtained from a male donor with ankylosing spondylitis or in good health (not recorded which). The bases are TGTGCCAGCAGTGAAGTGTACACTGAGCAGTACTTC. Translation gives CASSEVYTEQYF.